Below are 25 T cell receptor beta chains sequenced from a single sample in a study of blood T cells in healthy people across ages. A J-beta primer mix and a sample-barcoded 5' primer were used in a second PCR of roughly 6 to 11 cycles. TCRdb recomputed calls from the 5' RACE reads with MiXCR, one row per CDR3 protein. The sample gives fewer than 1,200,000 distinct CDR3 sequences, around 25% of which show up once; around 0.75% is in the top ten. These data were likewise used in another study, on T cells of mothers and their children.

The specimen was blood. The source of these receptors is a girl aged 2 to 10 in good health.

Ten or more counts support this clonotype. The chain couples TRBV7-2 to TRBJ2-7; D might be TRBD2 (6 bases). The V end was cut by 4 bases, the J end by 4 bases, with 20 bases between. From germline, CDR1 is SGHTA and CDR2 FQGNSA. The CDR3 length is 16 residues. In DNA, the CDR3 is TGTGCCAGCAGCTCCTTCGGAGGGTCCCACGGATACGAGCAGTACTTC. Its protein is CASSSFGGSHGYEQYF.

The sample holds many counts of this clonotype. The CDR3 sequence is CASSEVDGNYGYTF. The CDR3 DNA is TGTGCCAGCAGTGAAGTCGACGGCAACTATGGCTACACCTTC. This chain joins TRBV2 and TRBJ1-2; D is uncertain. The ends were cut back, 1 base at V and 2 bases at J, with 8 bases in the middle. This CDR3 is built from 14 residues. Germline assignment: CDR1 SNHLY and CDR2 FYNNEI.

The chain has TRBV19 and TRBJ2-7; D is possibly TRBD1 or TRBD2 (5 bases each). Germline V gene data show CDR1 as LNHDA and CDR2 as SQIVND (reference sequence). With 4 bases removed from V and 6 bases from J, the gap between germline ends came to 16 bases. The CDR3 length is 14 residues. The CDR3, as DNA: TGTGCCAGTAGTACCCGGGACCGGACGATCGAGCAGTACTTC. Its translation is CASSTRDRTIEQYF. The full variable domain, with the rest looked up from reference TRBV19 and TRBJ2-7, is DGGITQSPKYLFRKEGQNVTLSCEQNLNHDAMYWYRQDPGQGLRLIYYSQIVNDFQKGDIAEGYSVSREKKESFPLTVTSAQKNPTAFYLCASSTRDRTIEQYFGPGTRLTVT.

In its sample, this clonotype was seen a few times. CDR3 loop: CASRSSTSGTHEQFF. In DNA, the CDR3 is TGTGCCAGCAGATCATCGACTAGCGGGACCCATGAGCAGTTCTTC. This chain connects TRBV7-2 to TRBJ2-5; 11 bases map to TRBD2. The J call may be mistaken, given a closer DNA end match to TRBJ2-1. Germline CDR1 and CDR2: SGHTA and FQGNSA. CDR3 size: 15 residues.

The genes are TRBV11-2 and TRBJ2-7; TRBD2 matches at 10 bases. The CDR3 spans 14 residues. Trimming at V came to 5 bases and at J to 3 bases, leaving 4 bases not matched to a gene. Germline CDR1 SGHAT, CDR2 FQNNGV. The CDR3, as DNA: TGTGCCAGCAGCCGGACTAGCGGTCGCTACGAGCAGTACTTC. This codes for CASSRTSGRYEQYF.

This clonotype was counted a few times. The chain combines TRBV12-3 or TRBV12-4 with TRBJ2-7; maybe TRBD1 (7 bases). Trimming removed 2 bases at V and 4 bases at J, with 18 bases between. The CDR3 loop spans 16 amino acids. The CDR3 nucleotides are TGTGCCAGCAGTTTAACCGCGGGACAGACTACTTACGAGCAGTACTTC. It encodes CASSLTAGQTTYEQYF.

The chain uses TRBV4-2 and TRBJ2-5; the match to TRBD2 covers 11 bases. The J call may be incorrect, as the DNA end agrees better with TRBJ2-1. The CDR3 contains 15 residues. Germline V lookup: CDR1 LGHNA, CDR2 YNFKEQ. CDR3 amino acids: CASSQIAGGKYEQFF. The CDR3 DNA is TGTGCCAGCAGCCAAATAGCGGGAGGGAAGTATGAGCAGTTCTTC.

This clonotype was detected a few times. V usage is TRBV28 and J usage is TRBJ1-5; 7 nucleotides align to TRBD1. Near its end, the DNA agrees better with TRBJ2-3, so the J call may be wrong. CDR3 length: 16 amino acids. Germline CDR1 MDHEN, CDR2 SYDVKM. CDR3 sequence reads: CASSSPTGSGNQPQYF. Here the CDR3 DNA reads TGTGCCAGCAGTTCCCCGACAGGGTCCGGGAATCAGCCCCAGTATTTT.

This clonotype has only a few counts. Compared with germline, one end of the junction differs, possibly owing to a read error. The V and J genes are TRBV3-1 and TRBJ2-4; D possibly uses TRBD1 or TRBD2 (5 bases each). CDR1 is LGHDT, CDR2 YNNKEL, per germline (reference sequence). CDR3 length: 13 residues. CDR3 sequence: CTSSQGDWGIQYF. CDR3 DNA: TGTACCAGCAGCCAGGGAGATTGGGGCATTCAGTACTTC.

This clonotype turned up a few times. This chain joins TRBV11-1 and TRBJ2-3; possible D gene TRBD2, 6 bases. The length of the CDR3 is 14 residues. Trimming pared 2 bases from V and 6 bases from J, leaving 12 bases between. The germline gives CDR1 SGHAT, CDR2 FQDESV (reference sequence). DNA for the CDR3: TGTGCCAGCAGCTTAATCGAGGGGAGGGATACGCAGTATTTT. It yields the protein CASSLIEGRDTQYF.

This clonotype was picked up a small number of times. The chain's CDR3 is CSASKSGVEGTQYF. CDR3 sequence (DNA): TGCAGTGCTAGCAAGTCGGGGGTCGAGGGGACCCAGTACTTC. V is TRBV20-1 and J is TRBJ2-5, with D perhaps matching TRBD2 (6 bases). The CDR3 loop spans 14 amino acids. Germline lookup yields CDR1 DFQATT and CDR2 SNEGSKA (reference sequence). Trimming cost V 3 bases and J 7 bases, with 18 bases left between them.

The CDR3 nucleotides are TGTGCCAGCAGCTCGGACAGGGCCCTGTACCACGAGCAGTACTTC. Its translation is CASSSDRALYHEQYF. V gene TRBV7-9 combines with J gene TRBJ2-7, with TRBD1 matching over 8 bases. V trimming: 4 bases; J trimming: 5 bases; junction bases outside the gene matches: 10. Germline V CDR1 and CDR2: SEHNR, FQNEAQ (reference sequence). This CDR3 has 15 residues.

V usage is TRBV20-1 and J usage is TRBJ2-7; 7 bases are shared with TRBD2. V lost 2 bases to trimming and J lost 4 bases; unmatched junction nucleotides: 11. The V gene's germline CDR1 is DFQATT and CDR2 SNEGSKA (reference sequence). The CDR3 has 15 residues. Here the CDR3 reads CSARNLAEESYEQYF. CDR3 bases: TGCAGTGCTAGAAACCTAGCGGAAGAGAGTTACGAGCAGTACTTC.

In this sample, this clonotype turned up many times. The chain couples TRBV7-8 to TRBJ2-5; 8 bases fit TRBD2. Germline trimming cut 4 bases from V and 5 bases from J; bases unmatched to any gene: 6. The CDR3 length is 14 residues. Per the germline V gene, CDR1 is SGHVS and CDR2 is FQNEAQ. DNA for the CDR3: TGTGCCAGCAGCTCGACTAGCGTAACGGAGACCCAGTACTTC. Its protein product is CASSSTSVTETQYF.

CDR3 protein: CASLPGPLIGEQYF. In nucleotides, the CDR3 is TGTGCCAGCCTACCTGGACCCCTAATTGGCGAGCAGTACTTC. The V and J genes are TRBV28 and TRBJ2-7; D gene unclear. CDR1 is MDHEN, CDR2 SYDVKM, per germline. The CDR3 is made up of 14 amino acids. Trimming left V 8 bases short and J 6 bases short, with 20 bases between.

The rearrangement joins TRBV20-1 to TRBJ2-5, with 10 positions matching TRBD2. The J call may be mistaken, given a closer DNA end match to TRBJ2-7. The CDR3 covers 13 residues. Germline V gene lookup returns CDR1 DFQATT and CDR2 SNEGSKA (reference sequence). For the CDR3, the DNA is TGCAGTGCTACCGGGACTAGCGTCGACGAGCAGTACTTC. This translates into CSATGTSVDEQYF.

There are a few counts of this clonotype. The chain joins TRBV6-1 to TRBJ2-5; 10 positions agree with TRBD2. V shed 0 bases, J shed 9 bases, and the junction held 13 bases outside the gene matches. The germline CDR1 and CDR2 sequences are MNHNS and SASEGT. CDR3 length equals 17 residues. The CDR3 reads CASSEASGGVKSRPQYF. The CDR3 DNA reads TGTGCCAGCAGTGAAGCCAGCGGGGGGGTCAAGTCCCGACCCCAGTACTTC.

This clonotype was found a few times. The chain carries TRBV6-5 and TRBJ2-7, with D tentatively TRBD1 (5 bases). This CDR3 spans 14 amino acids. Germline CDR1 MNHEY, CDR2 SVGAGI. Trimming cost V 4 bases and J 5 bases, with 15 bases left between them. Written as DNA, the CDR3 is TGTGCCAGCAGTTTGGGCAGGGTGTCCCACGAGCAGTACTTC. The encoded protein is CASSLGRVSHEQYF.

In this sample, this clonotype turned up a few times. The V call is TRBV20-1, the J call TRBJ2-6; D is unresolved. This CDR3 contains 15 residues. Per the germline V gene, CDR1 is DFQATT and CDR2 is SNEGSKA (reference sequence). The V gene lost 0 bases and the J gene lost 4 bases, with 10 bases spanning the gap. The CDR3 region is CSARDPKKGANVLTF. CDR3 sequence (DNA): TGCAGTGCTAGAGATCCCAAGAAAGGGGCCAACGTCCTGACTTTC.

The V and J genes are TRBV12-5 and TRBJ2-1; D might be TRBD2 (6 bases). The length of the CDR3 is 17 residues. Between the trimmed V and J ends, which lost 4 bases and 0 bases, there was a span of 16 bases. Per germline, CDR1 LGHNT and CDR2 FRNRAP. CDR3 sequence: CASGSPPGTFSYNEQFF. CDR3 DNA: TGTGCTAGTGGTTCGCCACCCGGGACTTTCTCCTACAATGAGCAGTTCTTC.

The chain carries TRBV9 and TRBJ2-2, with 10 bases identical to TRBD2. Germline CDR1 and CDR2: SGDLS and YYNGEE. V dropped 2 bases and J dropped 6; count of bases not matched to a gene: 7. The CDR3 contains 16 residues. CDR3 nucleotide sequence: TGTGCCAGCAGCGTCTCTAGCGGGGGCATTTCCGGGGAGCTGTTTTTT. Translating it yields CASSVSSGGISGELFF.

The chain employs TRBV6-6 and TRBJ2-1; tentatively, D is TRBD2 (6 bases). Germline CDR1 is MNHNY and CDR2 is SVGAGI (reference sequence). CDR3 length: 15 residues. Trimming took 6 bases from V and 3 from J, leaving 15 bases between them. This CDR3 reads CASRLLALRYNEQFF. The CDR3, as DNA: TGTGCCAGCAGACTACTAGCTCTTCGCTACAATGAGCAGTTCTTC.

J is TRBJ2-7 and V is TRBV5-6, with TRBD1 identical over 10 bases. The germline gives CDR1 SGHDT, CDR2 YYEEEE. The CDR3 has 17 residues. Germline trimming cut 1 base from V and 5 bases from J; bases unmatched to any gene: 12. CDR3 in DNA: TGTGCCAGCAGCTTGATGGTCCGGACAGGGGGTTGGGACGAGCAGTACTTC. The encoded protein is CASSLMVRTGGWDEQYF.

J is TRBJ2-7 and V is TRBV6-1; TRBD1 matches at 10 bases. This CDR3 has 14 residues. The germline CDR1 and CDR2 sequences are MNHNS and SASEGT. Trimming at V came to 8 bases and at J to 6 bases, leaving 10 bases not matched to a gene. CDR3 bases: TGTGCCAGCCTTAGAGCGAGGACAGGGGGCGAGCAGTACTTC. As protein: CASLRARTGGEQYF.

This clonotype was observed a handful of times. CDR3 amino acids: CASLGTENYNEQFF. In DNA form, the CDR3 reads TGTGCCAGCCTAGGGACAGAAAATTACAATGAGCAGTTCTTC. The rearrangement joins TRBV7-9 to TRBJ2-1; 7 bases fit TRBD1. Trimming cost V 8 bases and J 4 bases; bases outside gene matches: 8. The CDR3 sequence is 14 residues long. Germline V gene data show CDR1 as SEHNR and CDR2 as FQNEAQ (reference sequence).